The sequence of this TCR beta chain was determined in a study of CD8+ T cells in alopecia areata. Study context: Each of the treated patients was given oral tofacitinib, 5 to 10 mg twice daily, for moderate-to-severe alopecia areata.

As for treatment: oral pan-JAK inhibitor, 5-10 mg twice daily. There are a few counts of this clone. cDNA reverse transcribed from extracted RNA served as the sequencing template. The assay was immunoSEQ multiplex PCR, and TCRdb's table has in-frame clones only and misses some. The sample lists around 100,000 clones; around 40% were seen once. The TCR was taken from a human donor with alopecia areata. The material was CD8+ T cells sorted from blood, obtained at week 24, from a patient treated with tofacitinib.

DNA of the CDR3: TGCAGCGTTGAAGCCGCGTACTATAGGGGCTACACCTTC. Protein sequence: CSVEAAYYRGYTF. The gene calls are TRBV29-1 and TRBJ1-2; D not resolved. This CDR3 region has 13 residues. Germline CDR1 and CDR2: SQVTM and ANQGSEA. The V and J ends lost 1 base and 8 bases respectively, with 14 bases between them. The variable domain in full, completed from reference TRBV29-1 and TRBJ1-2, reads SAVISQKPSRDICQRGTSLTIQCQVDSQVTMMFWYRQQPGQSLTLIATANQGSEATYESGFVIDKFPISRPNLTFSTLTVSNMSPEDSSIYLCSVEAAYYRGYTFGSGTRLTVV.